This T cell receptor beta chain was captured by sequencing in a study of blood T cell repertoires in COVID-19. Study at large: Collection of acute and convalescent COVID-19 samples took place in the United States, Italy and Spain. PBMCs, B-cell-depleted T cells, or T cells provided the cDNA or gDNA that made up the material.

The table lists this clone with a count of one. In the authors' workflow: Quantification of nucleated cells was approximated via reference gene primer amplification. Only in-frame clones appear in the TCRdb table, and some are missing; sequencing was by immunoSEQ multiplex PCR. That table is the source of V, J and clone size, and D and trimming were worked out from the DNA. The sample lists tens of thousands of clones; 80% to 90% were seen once. J was trimmed by 7 bases and V by 3 bases; bases with no gene match: 12. CDR3 size: 17 residues. The germline V gene encodes CDR1 SGHTA and CDR2 FQGTGA. This TCR was sampled from a human donor in a cohort sampled during active COVID-19. The donor label of this sample is uncertain. Sequences were obtained from peripheral blood. The chain carries TRBV7-3 and TRBJ1-4; TRBD1 matches at 9 bases. The chain's CDR3 is CASSLPTPGTGFEKLFF. In DNA, the CDR3 is TGTGCCAGCAGCTTGCCCACCCCCGGGACAGGGTTTGAAAAACTGTTTTTT.